This TCR beta chain appears in the sequencing data of a study of shared clonotypes between healthy human individuals. On the study more broadly: Each donor contributed plates that comprised three CD4 naive, three CD4 memory, two CD8 naive and one CD8 memory.

CD45RO-negative, CCR7-selected cells formed the naive CD8 fraction, which excluded terminally differentiated effector memory CD45RA+ cells. The ends lost 6 bases at V and 7 bases at J; junction bases unmatched: 12. Per germline, CDR1 SGHAT and CDR2 FQNNGV. This CDR3 is 15 amino acids long. The protocol was immunoSEQ multiplex PCR, while the TCRdb copy is restricted to in-frame clones and leaves out a portion. The table lists about 2,200,000 clones, approximately 94% of them singletons. The sequence was obtained from a man between 18 and 29 years old in good health. Some clones in this sample may be carry-over from other donors' samples. V gene TRBV11-2 combines with J gene TRBJ2-5; TRBD2 agrees at 9 bases. Sequenced input: naive CD8+ T cells from PBMCs. DNA of the CDR3: TGTGCCAGCAGATCCCGTAGCGGGAGATCGGGGACCCAGTACTTC. Translated, it gives CASRSRSGRSGTQYF. Together with reference TRBV11-2 and TRBJ2-5, the CDR3 gives the full variable domain: EAGVAQSPRYKIIEKRQSVAFWCNPISGHATLYWYQQILGQGPKLLIQFQNNGVVDDSQLPKDRFSAERLKGVDSTLKIQPAKLEDSAVYLCASRSRSGRSGTQYFGPGTRLLVL.